The next 16 T cell receptor beta chains were all read from a single sample in a study of cytomegalovirus exposure and HLA in healthy donors. A multiplex PCR was run with 60 Vbeta primers and 13 Jbeta primers. TCRdb's table, derived via immunoSEQ multiplex PCR, lists solely in-frame clones and lacks some. The sample includes around 94,000 clones, 63% of them seen just once. Material for sequencing was PBMCs. Receptors were obtained from a human donor in good health.

This clone was counted only a few times. CDR3 in amino acids: CASSLTGKGTDTQYF. The CDR3 DNA follows: TGTGCCAGCAGCTTAACGGGGAAAGGAACAGATACGCAGTATTTT. The rearrangement links TRBV7-2 to TRBJ2-3; possibly TRBD2 for D (5 bases). Trimming removed 2 bases from V and 3 bases from J, with 12 bases in between. The CDR3 extends over 15 amino acids. Germline V gene data show CDR1 as SGHTA and CDR2 as FQGNSA.

In DNA, the CDR3 is TGCGCCAGCGGTACTAGCGGGATGACGGGAGAGACCCAGTACTTC. This gives the protein CASGTSGMTGETQYF. The V and J genes are TRBV5-1 and TRBJ2-5, with TRBD2 matching 10 bases. This CDR3 region has 15 residues. J lost 4 bases, V lost 7 bases, and 10 bases had no gene match. From germline, CDR1 is SGHRS and CDR2 YFSETQ.

This clone was seen a handful of times. V usage is TRBV19 and J usage is TRBJ2-2; 7 bases match TRBD1. The V gene's germline CDR1 is LNHDA and CDR2 SQIVND (reference sequence). The CDR3 is 14 amino acids. Losses at the gene ends were 7 bases for V and 5 bases for J; bases not matched to a gene: 7. The CDR3: CASKTGMETGELFF. Here the CDR3 DNA reads TGTGCCAGTAAGACAGGGATGGAAACCGGGGAGCTGTTTTTT.

This clone showed up just a few times. The CDR3 sequence: CASDRDTQYF. CDR3 coding DNA: TGTGCCAGTGACAGAGATACGCAGTATTTT. The chain uses TRBV2 and TRBJ2-3, with D maybe TRBD1 (5 bases). Germline V gives CDR1 SNHLY, CDR2 FYNNEI. The V end was cut by 9 bases, the J end by 5 bases, with 6 bases between. CDR3 length: 10 amino acids. The complete variable domain, with remaining parts taken from reference TRBV2 and TRBJ2-3, reads EPEVTQTPSHQVTQMGQEVILRCVPISNHLYFYWYRQILGQKVEFLVSFYNNEISEKSEIFDDQFSVERPDGSNFTLKIRSTKLEDSAMYFCASDRDTQYFGPGTRLTVL.

The J gene is TRBJ1-1, the V gene TRBV19; TRBD1 matches 8 bases. The CDR3 loop spans 19 amino acids. After removal of 7 bases from V and 2 bases from J, the junction contained 21 bases not matched to a gene. Germline V lookup: CDR1 LNHDA, CDR2 SQIVND (reference sequence). The CDR3 loop reads CASNFQGDRMLRTNTEAFF. In nucleotides, the CDR3 is TGTGCCAGTAATTTTCAGGGGGACAGGATGCTCCGAACAAACACTGAAGCTTTCTTT.

This chain connects TRBV13 to TRBJ2-1; 10 bases align to TRBD2. This CDR3 contains 17 residues. CDR1 and CDR2 (germline): PRHDT, FYEKMQ (reference sequence). V trimming: 1 base; J trimming: 4 bases; junction bases outside the gene matches: 7. CDR3 nucleotide sequence: TGTGCCAGCAGCTTAGATTCGACTAGCGGGCCGTACAATGAGCAGTTCTTC. It yields the protein CASSLDSTSGPYNEQFF.

The rearrangement links TRBV19 to TRBJ2-1; D unresolved. The CDR3 runs 13 residues. Per the germline V gene, CDR1 is LNHDA and CDR2 is SQIVND (reference sequence). The germline V and J ends were trimmed by 3 bases and 7 bases, with 10 bases remaining between them. The CDR3 loop is CASSIGLWNEQFF. In DNA, the CDR3 is TGTGCCAGTAGTATCGGTTTATGGAATGAGCAGTTCTTC.

The CDR3 region is CASSPGTSGSSYNEQFF. The CDR3 nucleotides read TGTGCCAGCAGCCCTGGGACTAGCGGCAGCTCCTACAATGAGCAGTTCTTC. This rearrangement joins TRBV7-9 to TRBJ2-1; 11 nucleotides match TRBD2. The CDR3 length is 17 residues. The trim removed 5 bases at V and 0 bases at J, leaving 6 bases unmatched. Germline lookup yields CDR1 SEHNR and CDR2 FQNEAQ (reference sequence).

The chain couples TRBV14 to TRBJ2-7; TRBD2 aligns across 7 bases. CDR3 length: 15 residues. The trim removed 4 bases at V and 0 bases at J, leaving 6 bases unmatched. Germline-derived CDR1 and CDR2 are SGHDN and FVKESK. CDR3 in DNA: TGTGCCAGCAGCCGACTAGCTCAGAGCTCCTACGAGCAGTACTTC. This gives the protein CASSRLAQSSYEQYF.

This clone was seen only once. V gene TRBV4-1 combines with J gene TRBJ2-2; tentatively, D is TRBD2 (5 bases). The CDR3 runs 13 residues. The germline CDR1 and CDR2 sequences are MGHRA and YSYEKL. V shed 8 bases and J shed 2 bases, with 9 bases lying between them. The CDR3 DNA follows: TGCGCCAGCTCCGGGATAAACACCGGGGAGCTGTTTTTT. This translates into CASSGINTGELFF.

The V and J genes are TRBV7-2 and TRBJ2-6; TRBD1 matches at 10 bases. CDR3 length: 16 residues. Trimming took 3 bases from V and 3 from J; bases not matched to a gene: 2. Germline lookup yields CDR1 SGHTA and CDR2 FQGNSA. For the CDR3, the DNA is TGTGCCAGCAGCTTGACAGGGGGCGGTGGGGCCAACGTCCTGACTTTC. Residues: CASSLTGGGGANVLTF.

This clone was seen a few times. The chain has TRBV19 and TRBJ2-1; 7 bases agree with TRBD2. V was clipped by 5 bases and J by 9 bases; unmatched bases: 10. Germline V gene sequence: CDR1 LNHDA, CDR2 SQIVND (reference sequence). This CDR3 spans 14 amino acids. In DNA form, the CDR3 reads TGTGCCAGTAGTCCCACGGGGGGAATATTTGAGCAGTTCTTC. Amino acid sequence: CASSPTGGIFEQFF.

The chain has TRBV9 and TRBJ2-3; D is unclear. The CDR3 covers 13 residues. Deletions cut 3 bases from V and 1 base from J, with 6 bases between. Germline CDR1 and CDR2: SGDLS and YYNGEE. CDR3 residues: CASSEQGTDTQYF. CDR3 in DNA: TGTGCCAGCAGCGAGCAGGGCACAGATACGCAGTATTTT.

The V call is TRBV30, the J call TRBJ2-2; 12 bases map to TRBD2. V gave up 2 bases and J gave up 4 bases; unmatched junction bases: 17. The germline gives CDR1 GTSNPN, CDR2 SVGIG (reference sequence). The CDR3 runs to 20 residues. The CDR3 here is CAWSPRRLAGGPRITGELFF. As DNA, the CDR3 is TGTGCCTGGAGTCCAAGGCGGCTAGCGGGAGGGCCGAGAATCACCGGGGAGCTGTTTTTT.

This chain connects TRBV27 to TRBJ2-1; 8 bases agree with TRBD2. Germline loops: CDR1 MNHEY, CDR2 SMNVEV (reference sequence). There are 18 residues in the CDR3. J was trimmed by 7 bases and V by 4 bases; bases with no gene match: 18. DNA of the CDR3: TGTGCCAGCAGTTCGCTCCTGAAGGGACTAGAAAGGGGTAATGAGCAGTTCTTC. Translating it yields CASSSLLKGLERGNEQFF.

The J gene is TRBJ1-1, the V gene TRBV5-6; D perhaps matches TRBD1 (5 bases). The germline CDR1 and CDR2 sequences are SGHDT and YYEEEE. The CDR3 is 15 amino acids. V was clipped by 2 bases and J by 6 bases, with 17 bases between them. The CDR3 loop reads CASSFRRQTSPEAFF. CDR3 bases: TGTGCCAGCAGCTTCCGGAGACAGACCTCGCCTGAAGCTTTCTTT.